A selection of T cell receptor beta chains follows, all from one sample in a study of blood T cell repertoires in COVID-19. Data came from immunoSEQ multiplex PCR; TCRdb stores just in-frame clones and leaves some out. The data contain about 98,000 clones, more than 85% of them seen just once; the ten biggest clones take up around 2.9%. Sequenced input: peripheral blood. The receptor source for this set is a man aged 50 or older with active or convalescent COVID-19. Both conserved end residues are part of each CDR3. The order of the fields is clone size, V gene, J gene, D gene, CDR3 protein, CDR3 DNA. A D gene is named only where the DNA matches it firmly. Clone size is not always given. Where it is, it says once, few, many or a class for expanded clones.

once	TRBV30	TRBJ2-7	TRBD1	CAWRGYRQGPFYEQYF	TGTGCCTGGAGGGGTTACCGACAGGGACCGTTCTACGAGCAGTACTTC
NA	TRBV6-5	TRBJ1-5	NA	CASSYNVAGQPQHF	TGTGCCAGCAGTTATAACGTGGCGGGTCAGCCCCAGCATTTT
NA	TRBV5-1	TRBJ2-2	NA	CASSELTGELFF	TGCGCCAGCAGCGAACTCACCGGGGAGCTGTTTTTT
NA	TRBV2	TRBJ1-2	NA	CASREPTGGYGYTF	TGTGCCAGCAGGGAACCGACAGGCGGCTATGGCTACACCTTC
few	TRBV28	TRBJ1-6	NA	CASSLWRGSPLHF	TGTGCCAGCAGTTTATGGCGGGGTTCACCCCTCCACTTT
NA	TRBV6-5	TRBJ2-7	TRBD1	CASRTGGTGAYEQYF	TGTGCCAGCAGAACAGGGGGGACAGGGGCCTACGAGCAGTACTTC
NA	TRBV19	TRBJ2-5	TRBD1	CASSPLTGGVETQYF	TGTGCCAGTAGTCCATTGACAGGGGGAGTGGAGACCCAGTACTTC
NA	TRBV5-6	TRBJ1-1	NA	CASSLTGGTEAFF	TGTGCCAGCAGCCTCACAGGAGGGACTGAAGCTTTCTTT
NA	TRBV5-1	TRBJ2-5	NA	CASSLVPTGEYQETQYF	TGCGCCAGCAGCTTGGTCCCGACAGGAGAGTACCAAGAGACCCAGTACTTC
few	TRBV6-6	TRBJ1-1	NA	CASSYGEANTEAFF	TGTGCCAGCAGTTACGGGGAGGCGAACACTGAAGCTTTCTTT
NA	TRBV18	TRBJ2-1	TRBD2	CASSPREGSYNEQFF	TGTGCCAGCTCACCACGGGAGGGCTCTTACAATGAGCAGTTCTTC
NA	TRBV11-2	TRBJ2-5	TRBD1	CASSLAQGAGETQYF	TGTGCCAGCAGCTTAGCCCAGGGGGCAGGAGAGACCCAGTACTTC
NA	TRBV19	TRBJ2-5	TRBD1	CASSPQGAEKTQYF	TGTGCCAGTAGTCCACAGGGGGCGGAAAAGACCCAGTACTTC
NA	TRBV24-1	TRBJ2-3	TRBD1	CATSDRGTGVGTDTQYF	TGTGCCACCAGTGACCGCGGGACAGGGGTAGGCACAGATACGCAGTATTTT
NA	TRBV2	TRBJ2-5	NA	CASSQIPQETQYF	TGTGCCAGCAGTCAGATCCCCCAAGAGACCCAGTACTTC
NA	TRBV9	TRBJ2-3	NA	CASSVGSGSSTDTQYF	TGTGCCAGCAGCGTAGGCAGCGGTTCTAGCACAGATACGCAGTATTTT
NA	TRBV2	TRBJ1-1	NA	CASSRLMNTEAFF	TGTGCCAGCAGCAGGCTTATGAACACTGAAGCTTTCTTT
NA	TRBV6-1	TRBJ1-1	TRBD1	CASSEKVRAGGTEAFF	TGTGCCAGCAGTGAAAAAGTTAGGGCAGGGGGAACTGAAGCTTTCTTT
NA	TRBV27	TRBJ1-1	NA	CASSYSNQDEAFF	TGTGCCAGCAGTTACTCAAATCAGGATGAAGCTTTCTTT
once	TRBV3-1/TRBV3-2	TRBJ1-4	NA	CASSQATGTNEKLFF	TGTGCCAGCAGCCAAGCAACGGGGACTAATGAAAAACTGTTTTTT
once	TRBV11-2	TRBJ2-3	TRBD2	CASSSGLAGGYTDTQYF	TGTGCCAGCAGCTCGGGACTAGCGGGGGGGTACACAGATACGCAGTATTTT
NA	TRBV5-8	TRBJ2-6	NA	CASSASRSREVLTF	TGTGCCAGCAGCGCCTCGCGGTCGCGAGAGGTCCTGACTTTC
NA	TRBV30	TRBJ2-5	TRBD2	CAWKVAGGRRETQYF	TGTGCCTGGAAGGTAGCGGGGGGGCGAAGGGAGACCCAGTACTTC
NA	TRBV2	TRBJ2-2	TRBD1	CASSRTGGGLAGELFF	TGTGCCAGCAGTCGGACAGGGGGTGGTTTGGCCGGGGAGCTGTTTTTT
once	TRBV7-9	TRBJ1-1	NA	CASNRGRGTEAFF	TGTGCCAGCAACCGTGGGAGGGGCACTGAAGCTTTCTTT
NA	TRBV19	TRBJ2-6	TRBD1	CASSSTGTGVISGANVLTF	TGTGCCAGTAGTAGTACCGGGACAGGGGTTATCTCTGGGGCCAACGTCCTGACTTTC
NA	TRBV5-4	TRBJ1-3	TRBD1	CASSLVGQGGDTIYF	TGTGCCAGCAGCTTGGTCGGACAGGGAGGAGACACCATATATTTT
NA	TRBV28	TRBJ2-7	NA	CASSLWDSKSYEQYF	TGTGCCAGCAGTTTATGGGACAGTAAATCTTACGAGCAGTACTTC
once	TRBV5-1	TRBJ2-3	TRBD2	CASSLYGGGAVSDTQYF	TGCGCCAGCAGCTTGTACGGCGGGGGGGCCGTCTCAGATACGCAGTATTTT
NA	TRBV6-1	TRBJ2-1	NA	CASSDQGFGEQFF	TGTGCCAGCAGTGATCAGGGGTTCGGTGAGCAGTTCTTC
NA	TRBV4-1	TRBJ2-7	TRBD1	CASSQDSGTVGNYEQYF	TGCGCCAGCAGCCAAGACTCCGGGACAGTCGGTAACTACGAGCAGTACTTC
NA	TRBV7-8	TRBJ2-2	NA	CASSLKGGIGELFF	TGTGCCAGCAGCTTAAAGGGGGGGATCGGGGAGCTGTTTTTT
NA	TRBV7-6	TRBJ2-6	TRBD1	CASSVTGTGAQGANVLTF	TGTGCCAGCAGCGTAACCGGGACAGGGGCGCAAGGGGCCAACGTCCTGACTTTC
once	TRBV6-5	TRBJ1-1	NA	CASTLSLNTEAFF	TGTGCCAGCACCCTCTCTTTGAACACTGAAGCTTTCTTT
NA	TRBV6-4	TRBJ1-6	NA	CASSDSISTDSNSPLHF	TGTGCCAGCAGTGACTCGATATCTACCGATTCTAATTCACCCCTCCACTTT
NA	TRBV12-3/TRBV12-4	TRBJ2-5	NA	CASSLWGTETQYF	TGTGCCAGCAGTTTGTGGGGCACGGAGACCCAGTACTTC